The rows below give T cell receptor beta chains drawn from one sample of a study of regulatory T cells in long-lasting Graves disease. TCRdb processed the multiplex PCR reads anew with MiXCR; each CDR3 protein has one entry. This sample carries more than 400,000 distinct CDR3 sequences, about 17% of them seen once, and the ten largest clones take about 10%. This sample also appeared in a second study, on T cells in Graves' hyperthyroidism and ophthalmopathy.

The sample consisted of peripheral blood mononuclear cells (PBMCs), taken at new diagnosis, from a patient treated with antithyroid drugs. Receptors were obtained from a woman aged 25 to 39 with Graves disease. Both conserved end residues are part of each CDR3. The D gene is left open where the match is weak. Clone size is not always given. Where it is, it says once, few, many or a class for expanded clones.

.	TRBV7-3	few	TRBJ2-3	CASSSGGGTTDTQYF	TGTGCCAGCAGCTCCGGTGGGGGTACCACAGATACGCAGTATTTT
.	TRBV30	few	TRBJ1-2	CAWSVPGRRRF	TGTGCCTGGAGTGTCCCCGGGCGGAGGCGATTC
.	TRBV2	many	TRBJ2-2	CASSVRQTDTGELFF	TGTGCCAGCAGTGTACGGCAGACGGACACCGGGGAGCTGTTTTTT
TRBD1	TRBV15	few	TRBJ1-4	CATSRTVPGQGPNEKLFF	TGTGCCACCAGCAGAACTGTCCCGGGACAGGGCCCTAATGAAAAACTGTTTTTT
TRBD1	TRBV28	many	TRBJ2-7	CASSPSRGRSMGIASYEQYF	TGTGCCAGCAGCCCCTCCAGGGGGCGCTCGATGGGAATAGCATCCTACGAGCAGTACTTC
TRBD2	TRBV12-3/TRBV12-4	.	TRBJ2-1	CASRTSGRAFYNEQFF	TGTGCCAGCAGAACTAGCGGGAGGGCCTTCTACAATGAGCAGTTCTTC
.	TRBV7-9	.	TRBJ2-2	CASSLLRRDTGELFF	TGTGCCAGCAGCTTACTCCGCCGGGACACCGGGGAGCTGTTTTTT
.	TRBV29-1	many	TRBJ2-3	CSVEVSRTDTQYF	TGCAGCGTTGAAGTTAGCCGCACAGATACGCAGTATTTT
.	TRBV11-2	many	TRBJ2-3	CASSLERPDRDTQYF	TGTGCCAGCAGCTTAGAGCGGCCCGACCGAGATACGCAGTATTTT
.	TRBV13	many	TRBJ2-7	CASSRGGRDSSYEQYF	TGTGCCAGCAGCCGGGGGGGGCGGGACAGCTCCTACGAGCAGTACTTC
.	TRBV5-6	many	TRBJ1-4	CASSKWGQPNEKLFF	TGTGCCAGCAGCAAATGGGGCCAGCCTAATGAAAAACTGTTTTTT
.	TRBV20-1	.	TRBJ1-4	CSASAGANNEKLFF	TGCAGTGCTAGCGCGGGGGCCAATAATGAAAAACTGTTTTTT
TRBD2	TRBV13	few	TRBJ2-1	CASSARGLAVHNEQFF	TGTGCCAGCAGCGCCCGGGGACTAGCGGTCCACAATGAGCAGTTCTTC
.	TRBV5-1	many	TRBJ1-1	CASSLGTSNTEAFF	TGCGCCAGCAGCTTAGGGACGTCGAACACTGAAGCTTTCTTT
TRBD2	TRBV5-1	many	TRBJ2-1	CASSLAGLAAYGEQFF	TGCGCCAGCAGCTTGGCGGGACTAGCGGCCTACGGTGAGCAGTTCTTC
.	TRBV28	many	TRBJ2-7	CASSFQGWGGSKSPYEQYF	TGTGCCAGCAGTTTTCAGGGGTGGGGGGGAAGCAAATCGCCGTACGAGCAGTACTTC